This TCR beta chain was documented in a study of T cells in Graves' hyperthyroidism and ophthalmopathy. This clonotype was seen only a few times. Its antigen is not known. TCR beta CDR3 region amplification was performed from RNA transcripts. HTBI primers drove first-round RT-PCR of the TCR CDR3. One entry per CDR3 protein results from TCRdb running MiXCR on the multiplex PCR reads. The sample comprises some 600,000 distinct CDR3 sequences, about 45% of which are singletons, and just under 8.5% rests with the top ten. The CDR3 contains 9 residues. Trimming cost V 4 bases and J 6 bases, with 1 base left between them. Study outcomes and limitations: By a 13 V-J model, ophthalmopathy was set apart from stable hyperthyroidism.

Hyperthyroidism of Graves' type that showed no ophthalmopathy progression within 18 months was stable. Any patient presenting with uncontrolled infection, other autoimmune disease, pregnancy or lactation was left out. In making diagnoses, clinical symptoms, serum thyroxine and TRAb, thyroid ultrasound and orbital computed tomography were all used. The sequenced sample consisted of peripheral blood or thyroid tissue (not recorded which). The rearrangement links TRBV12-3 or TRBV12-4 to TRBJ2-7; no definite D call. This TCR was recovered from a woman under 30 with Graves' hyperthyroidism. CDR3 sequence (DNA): TGTGCCAGCAGTTCCGAGCAGTACTTC. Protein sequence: CASSSEQYF.